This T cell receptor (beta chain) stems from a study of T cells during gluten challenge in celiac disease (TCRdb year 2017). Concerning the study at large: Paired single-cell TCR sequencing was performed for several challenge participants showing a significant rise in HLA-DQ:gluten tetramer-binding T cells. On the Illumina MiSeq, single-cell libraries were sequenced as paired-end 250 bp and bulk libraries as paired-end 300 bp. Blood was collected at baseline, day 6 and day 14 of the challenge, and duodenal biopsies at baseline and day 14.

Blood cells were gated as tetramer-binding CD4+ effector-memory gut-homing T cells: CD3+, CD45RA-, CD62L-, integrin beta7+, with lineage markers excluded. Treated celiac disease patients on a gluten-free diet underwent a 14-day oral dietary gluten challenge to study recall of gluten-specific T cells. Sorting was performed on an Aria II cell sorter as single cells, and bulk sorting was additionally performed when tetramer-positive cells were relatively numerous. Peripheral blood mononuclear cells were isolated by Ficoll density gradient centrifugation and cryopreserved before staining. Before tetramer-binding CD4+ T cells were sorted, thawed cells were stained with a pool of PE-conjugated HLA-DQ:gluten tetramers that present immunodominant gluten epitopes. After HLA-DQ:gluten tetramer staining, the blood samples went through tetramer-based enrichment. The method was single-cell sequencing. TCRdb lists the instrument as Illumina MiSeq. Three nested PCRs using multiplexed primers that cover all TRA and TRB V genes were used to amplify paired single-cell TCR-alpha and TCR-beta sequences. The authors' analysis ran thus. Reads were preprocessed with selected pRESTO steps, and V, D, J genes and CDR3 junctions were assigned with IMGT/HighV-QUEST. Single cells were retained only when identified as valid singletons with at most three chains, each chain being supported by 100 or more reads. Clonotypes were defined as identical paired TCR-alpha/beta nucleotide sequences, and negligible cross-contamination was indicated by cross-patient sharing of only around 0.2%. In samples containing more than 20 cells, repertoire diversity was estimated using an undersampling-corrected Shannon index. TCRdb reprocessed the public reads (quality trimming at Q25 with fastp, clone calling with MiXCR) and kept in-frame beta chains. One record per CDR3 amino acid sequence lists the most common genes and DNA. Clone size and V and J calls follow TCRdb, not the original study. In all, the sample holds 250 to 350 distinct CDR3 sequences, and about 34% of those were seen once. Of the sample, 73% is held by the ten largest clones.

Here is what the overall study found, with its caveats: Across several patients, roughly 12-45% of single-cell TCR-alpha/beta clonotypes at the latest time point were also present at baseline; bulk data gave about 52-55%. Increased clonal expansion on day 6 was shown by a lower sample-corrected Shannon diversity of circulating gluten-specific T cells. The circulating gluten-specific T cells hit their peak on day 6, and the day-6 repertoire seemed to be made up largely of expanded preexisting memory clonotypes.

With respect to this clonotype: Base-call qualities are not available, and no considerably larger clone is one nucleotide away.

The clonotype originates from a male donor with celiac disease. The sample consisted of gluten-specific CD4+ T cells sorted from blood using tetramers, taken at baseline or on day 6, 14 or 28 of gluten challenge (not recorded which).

The DNA is TGTGCCACCAGTGATGGACTAGCGGGAGCCCAGTCCTACGAGCAGTACTTC. This is translated as CATSDGLAGAQSYEQYF. The V gene is TRBV24-1 and the J gene is TRBJ2-7; 13 of the junction bases match TRBD2. The CDR3, from cysteine to phenylalanine, totals 17 residues. Of the read, only the CDR3 DNA is kept; its 51 bases are in frame from base 1. CDR1 KGHDR and CDR2 SFDVKD are derived from the germline V gene. Unmatched junction bases come to 5, with V trimmed by 3 bases and J by 1 base.